Described below is a single T cell receptor beta chain sequence and its context. These data originate in a study of patients and donors after allogeneic stem cell transplantation. The CDR3 runs to 13 residues. V dropped 4 bases and J dropped 8; count of bases not matched to a gene: 6. Germline CDR1 SGDLS, CDR2 YYNGEE. One entry per CDR3 protein, called by TCRdb with MiXCR from the RT-PCR reads. The data contain fewer than 180,000 distinct CDR3 sequences, approximately 35% of them singletons. The chain combines TRBV9 with TRBJ2-1; 7 nucleotides match TRBD1. What was sequenced was blood, either unsorted or a sorted T cell fraction (not recorded which). The sequence was collected from a human donor who was either an allogeneic HSCT recipient or a stem cell or donor lymphocyte infusion donor (not recorded which). It is not recorded whose cells these are; they may come from a transplant donor. The CDR3 DNA reads TGTGCCAGCAGCACCCCGACAGGGTATGAGCAGTTCTTC. Translation gives CASSTPTGYEQFF.